This entry describes one TCR beta chain. Germline lookup yields CDR1 DFQATT and CDR2 SNEGSKA (reference sequence). The CDR3 covers 13 residues. This sample was included in a study of read filtering for tumor transcriptome and immune sequencing. From about 400 ng of RNA, a library with molecular barcoded alpha/delta and beta/gamma adaptors was made. One entry per CDR3 protein, called by TCRdb with MiXCR from the reads. The sample carries about 57,000 distinct CDR3 sequences, around 20% recorded once. The sample taken for sequencing was a population of CD138-negative cells sorted from bone marrow. The receptor's source is a donor older than 35 with multiple myeloma. The chain links TRBV20-1 to TRBJ2-1, with a possible D match to TRBD2 (6 bases). CDR3 DNA sequence: TGCAGCCTCCAGGAGGGCGTTTACAATGAGCAGTTCTTC. Amino acid sequence: CSLQEGVYNEQFF.